These 15 T cell receptor beta chains were all obtained from the same sample, sequenced in a study of persistence of HIV-infected CD4 T cells. Overlapping HIV-1 Gag 15-mer peptides at approximately 1 ug per peptide per mL were used. CD40L-negative CD69-negative CD45RO-high memory CD4+ T cells were sorted as populations depleted of antigen-responding cells. No antigen is known for these receptors. The immunoSEQ assay was version 4, run in survey mode. Here immunoSEQ multiplex PCR was the method, and the copy in TCRdb shows in-frame clones only, minus some. In the table there are just under 65,000 clones, 65% to 80% of which are singletons. This specimen was CD4+ T cells sorted from PBMCs after approximately 20-hour stimulation, taken from a patient who received antiretroviral therapy. The receptors originated from an adult man with HIV who was CMV-seropositive.

The chain couples TRBV7-9 to TRBJ2-2; TRBD2 aligns across 8 bases. The CDR3 has 15 residues. Germline V lookup: CDR1 SEHNR, CDR2 FQNEAQ (reference sequence). With 3 bases clipped from V and 2 bases from J, the junction kept 2 bases outside the gene matches. This chain's CDR3 is CASSLGTRNTGELFF. CDR3 bases: TGTGCCAGCAGCTTGGGGACTAGAAACACCGGGGAGCTGTTTTTT.

The chain has TRBV7-9 and TRBJ1-1; weak D call: TRBD1 (5 bases). This CDR3 comprises 13 residues. Germline CDR1 and CDR2: SEHNR and FQNEAQ (reference sequence). V lost 3 bases and J 5 bases, leaving 10 bases between the germline ends. The CDR3 protein is CASSFGRVTEAFF. DNA for the CDR3: TGTGCCAGCAGCTTTGGCAGGGTGACTGAAGCTTTCTTT.

This clone was picked up a small number of times. The rearrangement uses TRBV10-1 and TRBJ1-6; no firm D call. The V gene lost 0 bases and the J gene lost 10 bases, with 13 bases spanning the gap. The CDR3 has 15 residues. Germline lookup yields CDR1 WNHNN and CDR2 SYGVQD (reference sequence). This CDR3 is CASSESNGKGSPLHF. The CDR3 DNA follows: TGCGCCAGCAGTGAGTCGAACGGTAAAGGCTCACCCCTCCACTTT.

This chain joins TRBV6-5 and TRBJ1-5; the D is unclear. Trimming took off 0 bases at V and 7 bases at J, with 7 bases between the two ends. The CDR3 consists of 13 residues. Germline V gives CDR1 MNHEY, CDR2 SVGAGI. The CDR3 reads CASSYSTRQPQHF. Written as DNA, the CDR3 is TGTGCCAGCAGTTACTCAACGCGACAGCCCCAGCATTTT.

The gene calls are TRBV19 and TRBJ1-5; D is unclear. This CDR3 has 14 residues. Trimming removed 4 bases from V and 1 base from J, with 8 bases in between. Germline V CDR1 and CDR2: LNHDA, SQIVND (reference sequence). CDR3 coding DNA: TGTGCCAGTAGTAAAGAAACAAGCAATCAGCCCCAGCATTTT. Amino acid sequence: CASSKETSNQPQHF. Looking up the rest from reference TRBV19 and TRBJ1-5 gives the full variable domain: DGGITQSPKYLFRKEGQNVTLSCEQNLNHDAMYWYRQDPGQGLRLIYYSQIVNDFQKGDIAEGYSVSREKKESFPLTVTSAQKNPTAFYLCASSKETSNQPQHFGDGTRLSIL.

This clone was counted at least ten times. The CDR3 sequence: CASSSPGQGAGGYTF. In nucleotides, the CDR3 is TGTGCCAGCAGTTCTCCGGGACAGGGGGCAGGTGGCTACACCTTC. V usage is TRBV28 and J usage is TRBJ1-2; TRBD1 aligns across 12 bases. CDR1 MDHEN and CDR2 SYDVKM come from the germline V gene. Unmatched junction bases numbered 7, after V lost 4 bases and J lost 7 bases. The CDR3 spans 15 residues.

V and J are TRBV28 and TRBJ2-7, with TRBD2 identical over 8 bases. After removal of 10 bases from V and 0 bases from J, the junction contained 14 bases not matched to a gene. Per the germline V gene, CDR1 is MDHEN and CDR2 is SYDVKM. The CDR3 covers 16 residues. CDR3 DNA: TGTGCCACACTCGGATGGCAGGGACTAGACTCCTACGAGCAGTACTTC. This encodes CATLGWQGLDSYEQYF.

V gene TRBV24-1 combines with J gene TRBJ1-2; 8 bases align to TRBD1. Trimming at V came to 3 bases and at J to 9 bases, leaving 11 bases not matched to a gene. Germline lookup yields CDR1 KGHDR and CDR2 SFDVKD. This CDR3 is 15 amino acids long. The CDR3 coding sequence is TGTGCCACCAGTGATATAGGGACAGGCGAGAAGAGCTACACCTTC. This sequence encodes CATSDIGTGEKSYTF.

This clone was seen a few times. The V gene is TRBV6-5, the J gene TRBJ1-4; D might be TRBD1 (5 bases). Germline-derived CDR1 and CDR2 are MNHEY and SVGAGI. V was pared by 6 bases and J by 0 bases, with 11 bases between. The CDR3 sequence is 15 residues long. This CDR3 is CASSRQSATNEKLFF. CDR3 nucleotide sequence: TGTGCCAGCAGCCGACAGTCTGCAACTAATGAAAAACTGTTTTTT.

This chain uses TRBV28 with TRBJ1-5; D is uncertain. Germline CDR1 is MDHEN and CDR2 is SYDVKM. This CDR3 comprises 13 residues. Trimming left V 2 bases short and J 7 bases short, with 9 bases between. The CDR3 DNA follows: TGTGCCAGCAGTTTACCCGTTAGGCAGCCCCAGCATTTT. It specifies CASSLPVRQPQHF.

CDR3 sequence (DNA): TGTGCCAGTAGTATATCCTCTCCTGCCAAAAACATTCAGTACTTC. Translating gives CASSISSPAKNIQYF. The rearrangement links TRBV19 to TRBJ2-4; no clear D. With 2 bases removed from V and 1 base from J, the gap between germline ends came to 9 bases. Germline V gene data show CDR1 as LNHDA and CDR2 as SQIVND (reference sequence). The CDR3 totals 15 residues.

The sample holds a few counts of this clone. This chain joins TRBV6-5 and TRBJ1-4; D is possibly TRBD1 (6 bases). CDR3 size: 15 residues. V lost 5 bases, J lost 6 bases, and 16 bases lay in between. Germline assignment: CDR1 MNHEY and CDR2 SVGAGI. The CDR3 spells CASSRAGGEYEKLFF. For the CDR3, the DNA is TGTGCCAGCAGTAGGGCCGGGGGCGAATATGAAAAACTGTTTTTT.

The chain joins TRBV10-3 to TRBJ2-2, with 14 bases lining up with TRBD2. CDR3 length equals 20 residues. The J segment lost 6 bases and the V segment lost 3 bases, leaving 15 bases of the junction unmatched. Germline lookup yields CDR1 ENHRY and CDR2 SYGVKD. The CDR3 here is CAISEGQGTSGGRRAGELFF. CDR3 DNA sequence: TGTGCCATCAGTGAAGGACAGGGGACTAGCGGGGGAAGGAGGGCCGGGGAGCTGTTTTTT.

The chain couples TRBV19 to TRBJ1-4, with D perhaps matching TRBD1 (6 bases). Germline CDR1 is LNHDA and CDR2 is SQIVND (reference sequence). This CDR3 has 14 amino acids. V dropped 5 bases and J dropped 8 bases, with 15 bases sitting between them. The DNA of the CDR3 is TGTGCCAGTAGTTCCTCGGGGGCGAGGGAAAAACTGTTTTTT. It is translated as CASSSSGAREKLFF.

The chain couples TRBV19 to TRBJ1-6; TRBD1 aligns across 8 bases. V lost 0 bases, J lost 14 bases, and 15 bases stayed unmatched. The germline gives CDR1 LNHDA, CDR2 SQIVND (reference sequence). CDR3 length: 17 residues. In DNA form, the CDR3 reads TGTGCCAGTAGTATAGATCCGATCGGGACAGGCCTCGGCACCCTCCACTTT. Translating it yields CASSIDPIGTGLGTLHF.